This paragraph reports one TCR beta chain. Germline CDR1 SGHTA, CDR2 FQGNSA. V lost 1 base, J lost 10 bases, and 7 bases stayed unmatched. The CDR3 loop spans 16 amino acids. Original data processing: Estimates of nucleated cell counts were drawn from the amplification of reference gene primers. The assay was immunoSEQ multiplex PCR, and TCRdb's table has in-frame clones only and misses some. D and trimming come from the DNA, and the V and J calls and clone size come from that table. This sample has some 150,000 clones, with 65% to 90% found just once. This sample is drawn from a study of blood T cell repertoires in COVID-19. The overall study: Acute-phase and convalescent COVID-19 samples originated in the United States, Italy and Spain. From T cells, B-cell-depleted T cells, or PBMCs came the material, which was cDNA or gDNA.

Input material: peripheral blood. This sequence joins TRBV7-2 and TRBJ2-1; 13 nucleotides match TRBD2. This sequence was found in a woman between 45 and 65 years old with acute or convalescent COVID-19. The CDR3 loop is CASSLVGLAGYWEQFF. The CDR3, as DNA: TGTGCCAGCAGCTTAGTGGGACTAGCGGGATACTGGGAGCAGTTCTTC.